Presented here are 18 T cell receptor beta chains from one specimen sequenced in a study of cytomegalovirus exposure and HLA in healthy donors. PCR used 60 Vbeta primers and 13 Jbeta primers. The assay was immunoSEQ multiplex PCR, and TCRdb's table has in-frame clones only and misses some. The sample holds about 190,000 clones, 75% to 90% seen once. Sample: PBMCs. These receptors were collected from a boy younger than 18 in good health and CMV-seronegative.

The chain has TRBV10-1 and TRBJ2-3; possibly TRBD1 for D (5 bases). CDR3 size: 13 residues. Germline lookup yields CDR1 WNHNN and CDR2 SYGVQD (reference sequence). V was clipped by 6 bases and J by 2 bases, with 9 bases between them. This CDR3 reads CASSRVYTDTQYF. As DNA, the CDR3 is TGCGCCAGCAGCAGGGTTTACACAGATACGCAGTATTTT.

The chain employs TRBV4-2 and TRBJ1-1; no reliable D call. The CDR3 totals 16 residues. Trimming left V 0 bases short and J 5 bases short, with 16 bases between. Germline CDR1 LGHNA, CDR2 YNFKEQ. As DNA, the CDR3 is TGTGCCAGCAGCCAAGATACCGGGTCCCCTCGAACTGAAGCTTTCTTT. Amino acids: CASSQDTGSPRTEAFF.

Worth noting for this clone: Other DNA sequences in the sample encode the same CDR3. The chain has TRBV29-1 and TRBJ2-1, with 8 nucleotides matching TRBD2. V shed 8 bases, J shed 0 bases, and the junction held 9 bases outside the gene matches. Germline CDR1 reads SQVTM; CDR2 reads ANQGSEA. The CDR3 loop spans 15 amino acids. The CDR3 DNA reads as TGCAGCTCGGGGGGGGCGGCCAGCTCCTACAATGAGCAGTTCTTC. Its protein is CSSGGAASSYNEQFF.

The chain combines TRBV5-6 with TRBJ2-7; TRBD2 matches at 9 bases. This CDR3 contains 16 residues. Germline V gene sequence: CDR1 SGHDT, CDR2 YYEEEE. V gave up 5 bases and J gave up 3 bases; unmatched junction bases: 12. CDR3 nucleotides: TGTGCCAGCAGTTCCCAGATAGCGGGAGATATCTACGAGCAGTACTTC. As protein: CASSSQIAGDIYEQYF.

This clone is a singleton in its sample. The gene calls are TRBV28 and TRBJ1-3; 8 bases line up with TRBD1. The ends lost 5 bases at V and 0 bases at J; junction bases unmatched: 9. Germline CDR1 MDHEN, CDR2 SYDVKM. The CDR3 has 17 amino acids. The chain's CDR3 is CASSPKQGVSSGNTIYF. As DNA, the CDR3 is TGTGCCAGCAGTCCCAAACAGGGGGTGAGCTCTGGAAACACCATATATTTT. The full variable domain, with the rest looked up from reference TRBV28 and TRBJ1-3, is DVKVTQSSRYLVKRTGEKVFLECVQDMDHENMFWYRQDPGLGLRLIYFSYDVKMKEKGDIPEGYSVSREKKERFSLILESASTNQTSMYLCASSPKQGVSSGNTIYFGEGSWLTVV.

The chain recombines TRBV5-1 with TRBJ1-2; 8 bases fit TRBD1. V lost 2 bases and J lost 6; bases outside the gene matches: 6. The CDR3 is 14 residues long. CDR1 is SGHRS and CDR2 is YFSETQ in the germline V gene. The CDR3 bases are TGCGCCAGCAGCTTCCAGGGGGCACCGGATGGCTACACCTTC. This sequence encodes CASSFQGAPDGYTF.

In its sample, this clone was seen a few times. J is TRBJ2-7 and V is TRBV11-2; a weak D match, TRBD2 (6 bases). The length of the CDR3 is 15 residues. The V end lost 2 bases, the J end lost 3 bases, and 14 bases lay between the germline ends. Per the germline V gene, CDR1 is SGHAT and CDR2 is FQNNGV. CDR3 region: CASSLIGGEYYEQYF. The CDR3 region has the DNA TGTGCCAGCAGCTTAATCGGCGGGGAGTACTACGAGCAGTACTTC.

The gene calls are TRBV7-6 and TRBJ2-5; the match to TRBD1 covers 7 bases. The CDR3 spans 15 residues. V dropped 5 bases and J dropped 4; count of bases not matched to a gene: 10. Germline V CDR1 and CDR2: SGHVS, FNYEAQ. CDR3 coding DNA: TGTGCCAGCAGCCCAGACAGGGTGTTCGGAGAGACCCAGTACTTC. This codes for CASSPDRVFGETQYF.

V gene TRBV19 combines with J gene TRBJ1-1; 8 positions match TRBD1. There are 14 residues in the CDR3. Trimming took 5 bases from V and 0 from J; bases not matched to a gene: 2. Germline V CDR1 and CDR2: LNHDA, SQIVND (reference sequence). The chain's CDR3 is CASSVGQVNTEAFF. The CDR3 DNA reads TGTGCCAGTAGTGTGGGACAGGTGAACACTGAAGCTTTCTTT.

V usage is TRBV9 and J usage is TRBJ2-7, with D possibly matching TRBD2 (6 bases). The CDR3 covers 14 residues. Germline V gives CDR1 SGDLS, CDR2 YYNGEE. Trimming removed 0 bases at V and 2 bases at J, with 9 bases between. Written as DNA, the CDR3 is TGTGCCAGCAGCGTAGCTGCGGGGACCTACGAGCAGTACTTC. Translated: CASSVAAGTYEQYF.

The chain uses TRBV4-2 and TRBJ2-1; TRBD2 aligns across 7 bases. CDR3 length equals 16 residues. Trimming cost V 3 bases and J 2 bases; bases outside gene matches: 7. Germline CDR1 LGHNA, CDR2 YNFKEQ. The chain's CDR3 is CASSHRLADTYNEQFF. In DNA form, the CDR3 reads TGTGCCAGCAGCCACAGACTAGCTGACACCTACAATGAGCAGTTCTTC.

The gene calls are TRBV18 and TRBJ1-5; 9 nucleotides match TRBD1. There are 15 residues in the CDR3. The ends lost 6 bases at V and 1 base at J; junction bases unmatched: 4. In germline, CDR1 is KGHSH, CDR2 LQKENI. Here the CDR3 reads CASSTGGRSNQPQHF. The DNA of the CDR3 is TGTGCCAGCTCTACAGGGGGCAGGAGCAATCAGCCCCAGCATTTT.

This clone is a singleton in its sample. The CDR3 sequence: CASGRDRGLNTEAFF. Written as DNA, the CDR3 is TGTGCTTCAGGCCGGGACAGGGGATTGAACACTGAAGCTTTCTTT. The chain employs TRBV25-1 and TRBJ1-1, with 10 bases matching TRBD1. In germline, CDR1 is MGHDK, CDR2 SYGVNS. The CDR3 runs to 15 residues.

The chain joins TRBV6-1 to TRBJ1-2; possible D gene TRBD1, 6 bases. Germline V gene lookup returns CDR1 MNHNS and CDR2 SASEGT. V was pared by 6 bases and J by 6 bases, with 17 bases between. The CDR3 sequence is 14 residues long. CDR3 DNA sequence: TGTGCCAGCAGGAAGGCAGGGGAGAATGATGGCTACACCTTC. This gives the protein CASRKAGENDGYTF.

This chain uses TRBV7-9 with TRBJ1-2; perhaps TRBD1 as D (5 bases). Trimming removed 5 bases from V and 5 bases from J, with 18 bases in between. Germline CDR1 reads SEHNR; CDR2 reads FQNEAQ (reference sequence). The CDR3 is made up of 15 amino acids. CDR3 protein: CASSPPGGSTYGYTF. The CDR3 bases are TGTGCCAGCAGCCCCCCCGGGGGGAGTACATATGGCTACACCTTC.

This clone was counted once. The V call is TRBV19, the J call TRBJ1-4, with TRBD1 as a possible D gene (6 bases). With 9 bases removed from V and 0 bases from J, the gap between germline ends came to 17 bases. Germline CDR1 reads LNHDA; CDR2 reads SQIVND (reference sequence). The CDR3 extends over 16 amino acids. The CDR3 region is CASKTGTSSTNEKLFF. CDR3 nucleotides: TGTGCCAGCAAGACCGGGACATCGTCAACTAATGAAAAACTGTTTTTT. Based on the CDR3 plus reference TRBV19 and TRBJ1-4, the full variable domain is DGGITQSPKYLFRKEGQNVTLSCEQNLNHDAMYWYRQDPGQGLRLIYYSQIVNDFQKGDIAEGYSVSREKKESFPLTVTSAQKNPTAFYLCASKTGTSSTNEKLFFGSGTQLSVL.

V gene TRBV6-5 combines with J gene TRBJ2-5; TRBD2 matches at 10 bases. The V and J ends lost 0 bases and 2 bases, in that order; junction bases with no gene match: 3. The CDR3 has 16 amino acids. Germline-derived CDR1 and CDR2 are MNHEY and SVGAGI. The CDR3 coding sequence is TGTGCCAGCAGTTACTCAGGACTAGCGGTACAAGAGACCCAGTACTTC. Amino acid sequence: CASSYSGLAVQETQYF.

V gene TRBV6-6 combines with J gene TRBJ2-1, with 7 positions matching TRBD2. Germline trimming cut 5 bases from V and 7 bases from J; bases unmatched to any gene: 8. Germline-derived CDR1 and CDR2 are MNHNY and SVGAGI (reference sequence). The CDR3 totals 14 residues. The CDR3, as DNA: TGTGCCAGCAGTCAAACCTGGCGGGAGAATGAGCAGTTCTTC. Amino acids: CASSQTWRENEQFF.